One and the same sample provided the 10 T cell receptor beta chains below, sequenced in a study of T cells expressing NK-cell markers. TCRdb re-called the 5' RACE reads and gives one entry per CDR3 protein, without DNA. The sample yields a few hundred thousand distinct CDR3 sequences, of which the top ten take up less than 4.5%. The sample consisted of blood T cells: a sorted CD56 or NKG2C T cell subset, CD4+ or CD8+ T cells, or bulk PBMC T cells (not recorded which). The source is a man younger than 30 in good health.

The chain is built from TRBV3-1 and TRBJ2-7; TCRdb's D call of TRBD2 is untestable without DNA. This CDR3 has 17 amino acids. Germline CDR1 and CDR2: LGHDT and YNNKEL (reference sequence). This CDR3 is CASSPIPGTSGSYEQYF.

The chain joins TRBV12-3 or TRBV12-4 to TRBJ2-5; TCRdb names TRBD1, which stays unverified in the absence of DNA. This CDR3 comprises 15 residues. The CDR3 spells CASSLTGGFRETQYF.

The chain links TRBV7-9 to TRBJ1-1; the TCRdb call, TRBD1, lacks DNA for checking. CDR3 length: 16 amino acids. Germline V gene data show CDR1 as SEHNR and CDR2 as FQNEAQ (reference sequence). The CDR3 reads CASSLPSTGPHTEAFF.

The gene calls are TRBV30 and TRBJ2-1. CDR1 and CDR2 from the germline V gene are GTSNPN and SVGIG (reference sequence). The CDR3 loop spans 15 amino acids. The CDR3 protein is CAWSVGSHSYNEQFF.

The CDR3 sequence: CASSLELGRGRAEQFF. This sequence joins TRBV7-8 and TRBJ2-1; TCRdb's D call of TRBD1 is untestable without DNA. Germline CDR1 is SGHVS and CDR2 is FQNEAQ. The CDR3 runs 16 residues.

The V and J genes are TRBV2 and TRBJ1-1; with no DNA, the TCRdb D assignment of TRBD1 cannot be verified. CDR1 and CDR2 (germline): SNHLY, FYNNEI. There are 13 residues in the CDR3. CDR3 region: CASRRQPNTEAFF.

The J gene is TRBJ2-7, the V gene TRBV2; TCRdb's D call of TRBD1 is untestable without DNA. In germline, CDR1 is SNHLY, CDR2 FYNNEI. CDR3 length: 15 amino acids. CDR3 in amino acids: CASSERAGGGYEQYF.

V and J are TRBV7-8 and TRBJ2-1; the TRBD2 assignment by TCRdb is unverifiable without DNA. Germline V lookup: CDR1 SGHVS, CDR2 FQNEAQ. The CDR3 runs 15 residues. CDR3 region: CASSLVSEGKNEQFF.

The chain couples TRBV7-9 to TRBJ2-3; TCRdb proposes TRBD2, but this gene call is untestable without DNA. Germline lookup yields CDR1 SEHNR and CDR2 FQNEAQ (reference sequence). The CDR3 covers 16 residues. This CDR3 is CASSLADSGYTDTQYF.

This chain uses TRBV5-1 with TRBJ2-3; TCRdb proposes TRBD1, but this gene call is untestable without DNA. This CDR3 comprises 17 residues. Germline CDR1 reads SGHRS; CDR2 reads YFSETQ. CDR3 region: CASAKDSQTLTVDTQYF. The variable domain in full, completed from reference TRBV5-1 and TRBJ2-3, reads KAGVTQTPRYLIKTRGQQVTLSCSPISGHRSVSWYQQTPGQGLQFLFEYFSETQRNKGNFPGRFSGRQFSNSRSEMNVSTLELGDSALYLCASAKDSQTLTVDTQYFGPGTRLTVL.